These 21 T cell receptor beta chains came from one sample sequenced in a study of blood T cells in healthy people across ages. Primers used in a second PCR of roughly 7 to 12 cycles were a sample-barcoded 5' primer and a J-beta primer mix. MiXCR was run by TCRdb on the 5' RACE reads, yielding one entry per CDR3 protein. The sample contains more than 700,000 distinct CDR3 sequences, roughly 46% of which appear only once. The sample consisted of blood. All receptors come from a man of 80 years or more in good health.

Only a few counts were recorded for this clonotype. The chain couples TRBV10-3 to TRBJ2-7; D may be TRBD1 (5 bases). Germline V gene sequence: CDR1 ENHRY, CDR2 SYGVKD. This CDR3 is built from 13 residues. Trimming shortened V by 8 bases and J by 5 bases, and 16 bases separated the two germline ends. CDR3 DNA sequence: TGTGCCATCGGTTTCAGGGAATTGGACGAGCAGTACTTC. Translating it yields CAIGFRELDEQYF.

The V gene is TRBV2, the J gene TRBJ2-2; D might be TRBD1 (6 bases). Germline CDR1 and CDR2: SNHLY and FYNNEI. This CDR3 contains 16 residues. V lost 0 bases, J lost 7 bases, and 15 bases lay in between. CDR3 amino acids: CASSEAPPGAGGELFF. The CDR3 DNA reads as TGTGCCAGCAGTGAAGCTCCGCCAGGGGCTGGCGGGGAGCTGTTTTTT.

V gene TRBV20-1 combines with J gene TRBJ1-5, with 7 bases identical to TRBD1. J was trimmed by 13 bases and V by 4 bases; bases with no gene match: 19. The CDR3 totals 15 residues. Germline V lookup: CDR1 DFQATT, CDR2 SNEGSKA (reference sequence). The CDR3 DNA reads TGCAGTGCTACAGGGGGGCTGTTGGGGGGTGTTTTTCAGCATTTT. This gives the protein CSATGGLLGGVFQHF.

On this clonotype: This may be a read error: a much more frequent sequence differs by one nucleotide. This CDR3 fails to terminate in the conserved phenylalanine or tryptophan, so it likely reflects a read error. The CDR3 reads CASKLAGSSEQFV. The CDR3 nucleotides are TGTGCCAGCAAACTAGCGGGATCCAGTGAGCAGTTCGTC. This chain joins TRBV28 and TRBJ2-1; TRBD2 agrees at 10 bases. This CDR3 comprises 13 residues. V trimming: 7 bases; J trimming: 9 bases; junction bases outside the gene matches: 6. Germline lookup yields CDR1 MDHEN and CDR2 SYDVKM.

The chain combines TRBV25-1 with TRBJ1-2; D unclear. The CDR3 sequence is 13 residues long. The V gene lost 0 bases and the J gene lost 4 bases, with 6 bases spanning the gap. Germline loops: CDR1 MGHDK, CDR2 SYGVNS. The CDR3 here is CASSEYTGYGYTF. The CDR3 bases are TGTGCCAGCAGTGAATATACCGGCTATGGCTACACCTTC.

The rearrangement uses TRBV5-1 and TRBJ1-1; 11 bases map to TRBD1. This CDR3 comprises 14 residues. Germline V gene lookup returns CDR1 SGHRS and CDR2 YFSETQ. The ends lost 2 bases at V and 6 bases at J; junction bases unmatched: 3. CDR3 DNA: TGCGCCAGCAGCTTAAGGACAGGGGGCCCTGAAGCTTTCTTT. It specifies CASSLRTGGPEAFF. Supplemented by reference TRBV5-1 and TRBJ1-1, the full variable domain reads KAGVTQTPRYLIKTRGQQVTLSCSPISGHRSVSWYQQTPGQGLQFLFEYFSETQRNKGNFPGRFSGRQFSNSRSEMNVSTLELGDSALYLCASSLRTGGPEAFFGQGTRLTVV.

The V gene is TRBV6-2 or TRBV6-3, the J gene TRBJ2-1, with 9 bases fitting TRBD2. The J call could be wrong; TRBJ2-7 is a better fit for the DNA end. The CDR3 contains 18 residues. Germline V gives CDR1 MNHEY, CDR2 SVGEGT. The CDR3 DNA reads as TGTGCCAGCAGTTACTCCGGTCGGCGGGGGGGGACCTACAATGAGCAGTACTTC. It translates to CASSYSGRRGGTYNEQYF.

Many counts were recorded for this clonotype. The chain employs TRBV2 and TRBJ2-7; the D is unclear. From germline, CDR1 is SNHLY and CDR2 FYNNEI. There are 20 residues in the CDR3. V lost 4 bases and J 1 base, leaving 29 bases between the germline ends. Here the CDR3 reads CASSGTPMALNALLSYEQYF. CDR3 nucleotides: TGTGCCAGCAGTGGGACCCCCATGGCTCTTAACGCCCTATTATCCTACGAGCAGTACTTC.

This clonotype was seen more than once but under ten times. The chain recombines TRBV30 with TRBJ1-1; 8 bases match TRBD1. The CDR3 is 14 residues long. J gave up 5 bases and V 4 bases, and 9 bases lay outside the gene matches. The germline V gene encodes CDR1 GTSNPN and CDR2 SVGIG (reference sequence). The CDR3 DNA sequence: TGTGCCTGGACGGGGGGGACAGGAAGAACTGAAGCTTTCTTT. It is translated as CAWTGGTGRTEAFF.

The table lists this clonotype with a count of one. This CDR3 is CASSSRGIWQYF. The CDR3 DNA follows: TGTGCCAGCAGCTCGCGGGGGATCTGGCAGTATTTT. This chain uses TRBV7-2 with TRBJ2-3, with 7 bases aligning to TRBD2. The V and J ends lost 4 bases and 11 bases, in that order; junction bases with no gene match: 6. Per the germline V gene, CDR1 is SGHTA and CDR2 is FQGNSA. This CDR3 contains 12 residues.

This clonotype was counted at least ten times. This chain uses TRBV20-1 with TRBJ2-7; D is perhaps TRBD2 (5 bases). Germline V gene data show CDR1 as DFQATT and CDR2 as SNEGSKA (reference sequence). V shed 2 bases and J shed 1 base, with 15 bases lying between them. The CDR3 contains 15 residues. For the CDR3, the DNA is TGCAGTGCTAGACCCTCTAGCAGCGCTTCCTACGAGCAGTACTTC. Residues: CSARPSSSASYEQYF.

Only one count was recorded for this clonotype. This chain joins TRBV15 and TRBJ2-7; 8 bases fit TRBD2. The CDR3 sequence is 13 residues long. Germline lookup yields CDR1 LNHNV and CDR2 YYDKDF (reference sequence). Trimming took 9 bases from V and 6 from J; bases not matched to a gene: 10. CDR3 DNA: TGTGCCACTAGCGCCCGACTAGCGCTCGAGCAGTACTTC. The encoded protein is CATSARLALEQYF.

This clonotype was seen a few times. The CDR3: CASSLTTRLNSPDTQYF. The CDR3 nucleotides are TGTGCCAGCAGCTTGACGACTAGACTCAATTCGCCAGATACGCAGTATTTT. V and J are TRBV13 and TRBJ2-3; D perhaps matches TRBD2 (6 bases). The CDR3 has 17 amino acids. CDR1 is PRHDT, CDR2 FYEKMQ, per germline (reference sequence). V gave up 3 bases and J gave up 4 bases, with 20 bases separating them.

CDR3 in DNA: TGTGCCAGCAGCCCTTCGGGGGGGTTAGCCAAAAACATTCAGTACTTC. This gives the protein CASSPSGGLAKNIQYF. This chain joins TRBV12-3 or TRBV12-4 and TRBJ2-4, with 8 bases matching TRBD2. V gave up 6 bases and J gave up 0 bases; unmatched junction bases: 7. The CDR3 totals 16 residues.

For this clonotype: A read error is possible here, since a much larger clone lies one base away. The gene calls are TRBV10-3 and TRBJ2-7; 8 nucleotides align to TRBD2. CDR1 is ENHRY and CDR2 is SYGVKD in the germline V gene. This CDR3 region has 14 residues. V dropped 10 bases and J dropped 0; count of bases not matched to a gene: 8. CDR3 amino acids: CASESTSGSYEQYF. The CDR3 DNA reads TGTGCCAGCGAGAGTACTAGCGGCTCCTACGAGCAGTACTTC.

The gene calls are TRBV5-1 and TRBJ2-2, with unresolved D. The length of the CDR3 is 14 residues. Germline V gene data show CDR1 as SGHRS and CDR2 as YFSETQ. V was trimmed by 1 base and J by 6 bases, leaving 10 bases between them. The CDR3 DNA reads TGCGCCAGCAGCTTGTTCCTGAGTGCCGGGGAGCTGTTTTTT. This gives the protein CASSLFLSAGELFF.

In this sample, this clonotype turned up a few times. The rearrangement links TRBV12-3 or TRBV12-4 to TRBJ2-7, with TRBD1 matching over 7 bases. This CDR3 is built from 15 residues. V lost 11 bases to trimming and J lost 1 base; unmatched junction nucleotides: 14. The CDR3 region is CACIARKGASYEQYF. As DNA, the CDR3 is TGTGCCTGCATCGCGAGGAAGGGGGCTTCCTACGAGCAGTACTTC.

This clonotype has only a few counts. The chain links TRBV5-5 to TRBJ1-2; D is uncertain. Germline lookup yields CDR1 SGHKS and CDR2 YYEKEE (reference sequence). The CDR3 is 14 residues long. Trimming removed 0 bases at V and 0 bases at J, with 6 bases between. The CDR3 loop reads CASSLGGTNYGYTF. In DNA form, the CDR3 reads TGTGCCAGCAGCTTGGGCGGAACTAACTATGGCTACACCTTC.

A word on this clonotype: Sequence at one end of the junction differs from germline and may be a read error. The gene calls are TRBV5-1 and TRBJ1-1; D is unresolved. The CDR3 loop spans 13 amino acids. CDR1 is SGHRS, CDR2 YFSETQ, per germline. CDR3 nucleotide sequence: TGCGTCAGCAGCCTTAAGGGGAACACTGAAGCTTTCTTT. As protein: CVSSLKGNTEAFF.

The rearrangement links TRBV5-1 to TRBJ2-7, with 8 bases fitting TRBD2. V shed 3 bases and J 0 bases; nucleotides not matched to a gene: 8. The CDR3 length is 16 residues. Germline lookup yields CDR1 SGHRS and CDR2 YFSETQ. The chain's CDR3 is CASSSLAGGPSYEQYF. Here the CDR3 DNA reads TGCGCCAGCAGCTCCCTGGCGGGGGGACCCTCCTACGAGCAGTACTTC.

This chain uses TRBV20-1 with TRBJ2-3, with D hard to call. The CDR3 runs 14 residues. V was trimmed by 6 bases and J by 2 bases, leaving 15 bases between them. In germline, CDR1 is DFQATT, CDR2 SNEGSKA (reference sequence). In DNA form, the CDR3 reads TGCAGTGCACGACGGTTGTGGGACACAGATACGCAGTATTTT. Its translation: CSARRLWDTDTQYF.